This T cell receptor (beta chain) is drawn from a study of cytomegalovirus exposure and HLA in healthy donors. A single count supports this clone. Its antigen is undetermined. In the PCR, 60 Vbeta and 13 Jbeta primers were used. Using immunoSEQ multiplex PCR, the repertoire was profiled, and TCRdb retains in-frame clones only, with some absent. The sample lists around 200,000 clones, around three quarters occurring once. Study-wide points: 150 or so TCR beta chains were listed as cytomegalovirus-associated.

The CDR3 has 14 residues. Trimming at V came to 5 bases and at J to 1 base, leaving 2 bases not matched to a gene. CDR1 is MDHEN, CDR2 SYDVKM, per germline. The sample comprised PBMCs. The chain uses TRBV28 and TRBJ2-7; TRBD2 matches 10 bases. The TCR comes from a woman aged 50 to 65 in good health and CMV-seronegative. CDR3 bases: TGTGCCAGCAGTGAACTAGCGGGGTCCTACGAGCAGTACTTC. This sequence encodes CASSELAGSYEQYF. The whole variable domain, remainder taken from reference TRBV28 and TRBJ2-7, is DVKVTQSSRYLVKRTGEKVFLECVQDMDHENMFWYRQDPGLGLRLIYFSYDVKMKEKGDIPEGYSVSREKKERFSLILESASTNQTSMYLCASSELAGSYEQYFGPGTRLTVT.